This entry describes one T cell receptor beta chain. This specimen comes from a study of blood T cell repertoires in COVID-19. Across the study: Material from acute and convalescent COVID-19 was sourced from the United States, Italy and Spain. The cDNA or gDNA used as material had been derived from T cells, B-cell-depleted T cells, or PBMCs.

CDR1 SGHNT and CDR2 YYREEE come from the germline V gene (reference sequence). The CDR3 is 15 amino acids. After removal of 4 bases from V and 2 bases from J, the junction contained 5 bases not matched to a gene. In the study's own analysis: Scientists estimated how many nucleated cells there were by amplifying reference gene primers. The method was immunoSEQ multiplex PCR; TCRdb's version includes in-frame clones alone and lacks a portion of them. V and J calls and clone size come straight from that table; D and trimming were deduced from the DNA. The repertoire holds about 150,000 clones, with 75% to 80% as singletons.

The V call is TRBV5-4, the J call TRBJ2-5, with TRBD2 matching 10 bases. Sequenced sample: peripheral blood. The receptor was derived from a woman older than 75 with acute or convalescent COVID-19. CDR3 loop: CASSPRTSGQETQYF. CDR3 sequence (DNA): TGTGCCAGCAGCCCCCGGACTAGCGGACAAGAGACCCAGTACTTC.